The 31 T cell receptor beta chains below all came from one sample that was sequenced in a study of Ad26.COV2.S vaccination and SARS-CoV-2 variants. Stated treatment: around 19 received Ad26.COV2.S at low or high dose, single or two shots; about five received placebo; per-sample allocation not given. All samples were drawn on day 63, counting from the first vaccine or placebo injection. Measured with immunoSEQ multiplex PCR; TCRdb has only the in-frame clones, and not every one. The table records about 350,000 clones, roughly 85% of them present only once. Sample: peripheral blood, taken in a trial of Ad26.COV2.S vaccine versus placebo. These receptors all come from a person between 18 and 59 years old who received the Ad26.COV2.S COVID-19 vaccine or a placebo.

V is TRBV19 and J is TRBJ1-1, with D uncertain. V was trimmed by 3 bases and J by 1 base, leaving 9 bases between them. Per the germline V gene, CDR1 is LNHDA and CDR2 is SQIVND (reference sequence). The CDR3 contains 14 residues. CDR3 residues: CASSIRSSNTEAFF. The CDR3 bases are TGTGCCAGTAGTATCCGGTCCTCGAACACTGAAGCTTTCTTT.

The rearrangement joins TRBV10-3 to TRBJ1-3, with TRBD1 matching 7 bases. The germline gives CDR1 ENHRY, CDR2 SYGVKD. This CDR3 is 16 amino acids long. V was pared by 6 bases and J by 4 bases, with 12 bases of the junction left unmatched. DNA of the CDR3: TGTGCCATCAGGGAGATGGACAGGCCCGTGGGAAACACCATATATTTT. It encodes CAIREMDRPVGNTIYF.

V is TRBV2 and J is TRBJ1-5; no reliable D call. The V end lost 3 bases, the J end lost 8 bases, and 8 bases lay between the germline ends. Germline CDR1 and CDR2: SNHLY and FYNNEI. The CDR3 covers 12 residues. The CDR3 DNA reads TGTGCCAGCAGTGAGTTTTCCAAGCCCCAGCATTTT. Encoded protein: CASSEFSKPQHF.

As DNA, the CDR3 is TGTGCCAGTACAGACAGGAGACAAAATGAAAAACTGTTTTTT. This encodes CASTDRRQNEKLFF. The chain couples TRBV19 to TRBJ1-4; D is perhaps TRBD1 (6 bases). Trimming removed 7 bases from V and 5 bases from J, with 14 bases in between. The V gene's germline CDR1 is LNHDA and CDR2 SQIVND (reference sequence). The CDR3 runs to 14 residues.

Regarding this clone: With a much larger clone just one base away, this may be a read error. Other DNA sequences in the same sample also yield this CDR3. The chain recombines TRBV6-2 or TRBV6-3 with TRBJ2-5; weak D call: TRBD2 (6 bases). The length of the CDR3 is 14 residues. V lost 0 bases, J lost 2 bases, and 7 bases lay in between. From germline, CDR1 is MNHEY and CDR2 SVGEGT. The CDR3 loop reads CASSYSGLQETQYF. DNA of the CDR3: TGTGCCAGCAGTTACTCGGGACTGCAAGAGACCCAGTACTTC.

This chain uses TRBV28 with TRBJ2-2, with TRBD2 matching 7 bases. The V and J ends lost 2 bases and 6 bases, in that order; junction bases with no gene match: 3. Germline V gene lookup returns CDR1 MDHEN and CDR2 SYDVKM. This CDR3 has 14 residues. The CDR3 spells CASSLGRASGELFF. The CDR3 bases are TGTGCCAGCAGTTTAGGGAGGGCGTCCGGGGAGCTGTTTTTT.

This clone was counted once. V is TRBV7-9 and J is TRBJ2-3; D remains ambiguous. The V and J ends lost 2 bases and 1 base respectively, with 4 bases between them. CDR3 length: 13 amino acids. Germline V gives CDR1 SEHNR, CDR2 FQNEAQ (reference sequence). This CDR3 is CASSLSGTDTQYF. The DNA for the CDR3 is TGTGCCAGCAGCTTATCGGGCACAGATACGCAGTATTTT. Using reference TRBV7-9 and TRBJ2-3 for the parts outside the CDR3, the full variable domain is DTGVSQNPRHKITKRGQNVTFRCDPISEHNRLYWYRQTLGQGPEFLTYFQNEAQLEKSRLLSDRFSAERPKGSFSTLEIQRTEQGDSAMYLCASSLSGTDTQYFGPGTRLTVL.

This clone was observed a handful of times. The chain carries TRBV15 and TRBJ1-5; D perhaps matches TRBD1 (6 bases). Per germline, CDR1 LNHNV and CDR2 YYDKDF (reference sequence). The V gene lost 5 bases and the J gene lost 6 bases, with 11 bases spanning the gap. CDR3 length: 13 residues. The DNA for the CDR3 is TGTGCCACCAGCGGTAACAGGGCTCAGCCCCAGCATTTT. Its translation: CATSGNRAQPQHF.

The rearrangement joins TRBV10-2 to TRBJ2-3; 8 bases are shared with TRBD2. CDR1 WSHSY and CDR2 SAAADI come from the germline V gene. Trimming took 10 bases from V and 5 from J; bases not matched to a gene: 11. This CDR3 region has 14 residues. The CDR3 region has the DNA TGCGCCACCACGGGGGGGCCTTCGGAAGATACGCAGTATTTT. It codes for CATTGGPSEDTQYF.

The chain combines TRBV11-2 with TRBJ2-7, with D tentatively TRBD1 or TRBD2 (6 bases each). CDR1 and CDR2 (germline): SGHAT, FQNNGV. The CDR3 runs 15 residues. Trimming took off 7 bases at V and 6 bases at J, with 22 bases between the two ends. CDR3 residues: CASTQGGLFRSEQYF. The CDR3 region has the DNA TGTGCCAGCACCCAAGGGGGGCTCTTTAGAAGCGAGCAGTACTTC.

The gene calls are TRBV7-6 and TRBJ2-1; D is undetermined. Germline-derived CDR1 and CDR2 are SGHVS and FNYEAQ. V gave up 4 bases and J gave up 5 bases, with 12 bases separating them. The length of the CDR3 is 14 residues. Written as DNA, the CDR3 is TGTGCCAGCAGCTCGCCGGCCCTAAACAATGAGCAGTTCTTC. Translation: CASSSPALNNEQFF. Supplemented by reference TRBV7-6 and TRBJ2-1, the full variable domain reads GAGVSQSPRYKVTKRGQDVALRCDPISGHVSLYWYRQALGQGPEFLTYFNYEAQQDKSGLPNDRFSAERPEGSISTLTIQRTEQRDSAMYRCASSSPALNNEQFFGPGTRLTVL.

The rearrangement uses TRBV2 and TRBJ2-1; 9 nucleotides align to TRBD2. V lost 7 bases, J lost 2 bases, and 18 bases stayed unmatched. The CDR3 covers 19 residues. Germline V CDR1 and CDR2: SNHLY, FYNNEI. The CDR3: CASTGVATGTSLAYNEQFF. The DNA of the CDR3 is TGTGCCAGCACGGGGGTAGCAACTGGGACTAGCCTAGCCTACAATGAGCAGTTCTTC. Complete variable domain (other parts from reference TRBV2 and TRBJ2-1): EPEVTQTPSHQVTQMGQEVILRCVPISNHLYFYWYRQILGQKVEFLVSFYNNEISEKSEIFDDQFSVERPDGSNFTLKIRSTKLEDSAMYFCASTGVATGTSLAYNEQFFGPGTRLTVL.

The J gene is TRBJ2-2, the V gene TRBV7-9; 9 bases fit TRBD2. The CDR3 consists of 16 residues. The J segment lost 4 bases and the V segment lost 4 bases, leaving 7 bases of the junction unmatched. Per germline, CDR1 SEHNR and CDR2 FQNEAQ (reference sequence). The CDR3 spells CASSSLAGVGTGELFF. CDR3 nucleotides: TGTGCCAGCAGCTCCTTAGCGGGAGTGGGCACCGGGGAGCTGTTTTTT. Full variable domain (rest looked up from reference TRBV7-9 and TRBJ2-2): DTGVSQNPRHKITKRGQNVTFRCDPISEHNRLYWYRQTLGQGPEFLTYFQNEAQLEKSRLLSDRFSAERPKGSFSTLEIQRTEQGDSAMYLCASSSLAGVGTGELFFGEGSRLTVL.

Many counts were recorded for this clone. The chain links TRBV12-3 or TRBV12-4 to TRBJ1-1; a possible D gene is TRBD1 (6 bases). V was trimmed by 3 bases and J by 5 bases, leaving 10 bases between them. CDR3 length: 13 amino acids. CDR3 in amino acids: CASSLGTLTEAFF. The CDR3 bases are TGTGCCAGCAGTTTGGGGACATTAACTGAAGCTTTCTTT.

The chain joins TRBV4-1 to TRBJ1-5; a possible D gene is TRBD1 (6 bases). CDR1 is MGHRA and CDR2 is YSYEKL in the germline V gene. Trimming removed 1 base at V and 8 bases at J, with 12 bases between. The CDR3 is 14 amino acids. The CDR3 nucleotides read TGCGCCAGCAGCCAAGTAGGGGGAGGTGAGCCCCAGCATTTT. Translation: CASSQVGGGEPQHF.

The J gene is TRBJ2-7, the V gene TRBV5-1, with TRBD1 identical over 12 bases. Germline loops: CDR1 SGHRS, CDR2 YFSETQ. The V segment lost 4 bases and the J segment 6 bases; nucleotides outside the gene matches: 8. This CDR3 has 15 amino acids. CDR3 loop: CASSVGDRGQVEQYF. CDR3 DNA sequence: TGCGCCAGCAGCGTCGGGGACAGGGGGCAAGTCGAGCAGTACTTC.

The DNA of the CDR3 is TGTGCCAGCAGTCCGGGGGGGGTGAACACTGAAGCTTTCTTT. This gives the protein CASSPGGVNTEAFF. The rearrangement uses TRBV6-4 and TRBJ1-1; D possibly corresponds to TRBD1 (5 bases). Trimming cost V 5 bases and J 0 bases, with 10 bases left between them. This CDR3 is built from 14 residues. Germline-derived CDR1 and CDR2 are MRHNA and SNTAGT.

The chain is built from TRBV4-3 and TRBJ2-3, with D perhaps assigned TRBD1 or TRBD2 (5 bases each). The V gene lost 5 bases and the J gene lost 6 bases, with 18 bases spanning the gap. In germline, CDR1 is LGHNA, CDR2 YSLEER. The CDR3 sequence is 15 residues long. DNA for the CDR3: TGCGCCAGCAGCTTTCGGGGCCAGACTGCGGATACGCAGTATTTT. It translates to CASSFRGQTADTQYF.

J is TRBJ1-6 and V is TRBV7-2, with a possible D match to TRBD1 (6 bases). Germline values: CDR1 SGHTA, CDR2 FQGNSA. V lost 3 bases, J lost 0 bases, and 15 bases lay in between. This CDR3 has 18 amino acids. CDR3 in amino acids: CASSFGLQDSSYNSPLHF. The DNA of the CDR3 is TGTGCCAGCAGCTTTGGGTTGCAGGACAGCTCCTATAATTCACCCCTCCACTTT.

The chain couples TRBV28 to TRBJ1-6; no definite D call. Germline V CDR1 and CDR2: MDHEN, SYDVKM. Trimming shortened V by 3 bases and J by 0 bases, and 21 bases separated the two germline ends. This CDR3 is built from 20 residues. The chain's CDR3 is CASSFNLLEGMSSYNSPLHF. The CDR3 coding sequence is TGTGCCAGCAGTTTTAACCTTTTGGAGGGTATGAGCTCCTATAATTCACCCCTCCACTTT.

J is TRBJ2-5 and V is TRBV27; tentatively, D is TRBD2 (6 bases). Trimming left V 5 bases short and J 3 bases short, with 13 bases between. From germline, CDR1 is MNHEY and CDR2 SMNVEV (reference sequence). The CDR3 totals 14 residues. CDR3 DNA: TGTGCCAGCAGTCCGACGGGACTTGAAGAGACCCAGTACTTC. Its translation is CASSPTGLEETQYF.

The chain has TRBV5-1 and TRBJ1-1; 7 bases agree with TRBD1. This CDR3 is built from 15 residues. CDR1 and CDR2 from the germline V gene are SGHRS and YFSETQ. Germline trimming cut 3 bases from V and 0 bases from J; bases unmatched to any gene: 5. The DNA for the CDR3 is TGCGCCAGCAGCTCTACGGGACAGCTGAACACTGAAGCTTTCTTT. It translates to CASSSTGQLNTEAFF.

V usage is TRBV18 and J usage is TRBJ2-7; 10 bases match TRBD2. The germline CDR1 and CDR2 sequences are KGHSH and LQKENI. With V trimmed by 2 bases and J by 5 bases, 9 bases remained unmatched. The CDR3 is 16 residues long. The CDR3 sequence is CASSPGPLAGAHEQYF. In DNA form, the CDR3 reads TGTGCCAGCTCACCAGGGCCTCTAGCGGGAGCCCACGAGCAGTACTTC.

This clone was found a few times. The V and J genes are TRBV5-6 and TRBJ2-7; TRBD2 aligns across 11 bases. Losses at the gene ends were 0 bases for V and 7 bases for J; bases not matched to a gene: 9. Germline V lookup: CDR1 SGHDT, CDR2 YYEEEE. The CDR3 is 16 amino acids. The CDR3 loop reads CASSLVSGRASREQYF. The CDR3 DNA reads as TGTGCCAGCAGCTTGGTTAGCGGGAGGGCTTCGCGAGAGCAGTACTTC.

V and J are TRBV6-5 and TRBJ1-2, with a weak D call TRBD1 (6 bases). Germline CDR1 MNHEY, CDR2 SVGAGI. CDR3 length equals 13 residues. The V end lost 6 bases, the J end lost 2 bases, and 10 bases lay between the germline ends. DNA for the CDR3: TGTGCCAGCAGAAGGGGGGAGAACTATGGCTACACCTTC. It codes for CASRRGENYGYTF.

About this clone itself: A read error may explain this, as a much larger clone is one base away. The chain recombines TRBV3-1 (or the pseudogene TRBV3-2) with TRBJ2-1, with unresolved D. Germline values: CDR1 LGHDT, CDR2 YNNKEL (reference sequence). Trimming took off 5 bases at V and 1 base at J, with 0 bases between the two ends. The CDR3 sequence is 11 residues long. CDR3 sequence reads: CASSSYNEQFF. In nucleotides, the CDR3 is TGTGCCAGCAGCTCCTACAATGAGCAGTTCTTC.

The CDR3 loop reads CASIGLAGSNEQFF. The CDR3 nucleotides read TGTGCCAGCATTGGTCTAGCGGGATCCAATGAGCAGTTCTTC. The rearrangement joins TRBV28 to TRBJ2-1; the match to TRBD2 covers 9 bases. Germline loops: CDR1 MDHEN, CDR2 SYDVKM. This CDR3 region has 14 residues. The trim removed 7 bases at V and 6 bases at J, leaving 7 bases unmatched.

The V gene is TRBV3-1 (or the pseudogene TRBV3-2), the J gene TRBJ2-3, with TRBD2 matching 8 bases. There are 19 residues in the CDR3. The germline V gene has CDR1 LGHDT and CDR2 YNNKEL (reference sequence). J lost 1 base, V lost 0 bases, and 12 bases had no gene match. In DNA form, the CDR3 reads TGTGCCAGCAGCCAAGACGGGGAAGCCAGCGGGGGATGCACAGATACGCAGTATTTT. Its translation is CASSQDGEASGGCTDTQYF.

A single count supports this clone. V and J are TRBV7-6 and TRBJ2-1; D tentatively fits TRBD1 or TRBD2 (6 bases each). The CDR3 has 15 residues. Trimming cost V 1 base and J 7 bases, with 14 bases left between them. The germline CDR1 and CDR2 sequences are SGHVS and FNYEAQ. CDR3 nucleotides: TGTGCCAGCAGCTTAGACGGGGGCGAATCAAATGAGCAGTTCTTC. Its translation: CASSLDGGESNEQFF.

Notes on this clone: In the same sample, other DNA sequences code for this CDR3. V gene TRBV30 combines with J gene TRBJ2-5; D might be TRBD1 (5 bases). The CDR3 extends over 14 amino acids. With 0 bases removed from V and 5 bases from J, the gap between germline ends came to 13 bases. The germline CDR1 and CDR2 sequences are GTSNPN and SVGIG (reference sequence). CDR3 nucleotide sequence: TGTGCCTGGAGTGTATCAGGGTCTAGGGAGACCCAGTACTTC. This gives the protein CAWSVSGSRETQYF. The variable domain in full, with the rest retrieved from reference TRBV30 and TRBJ2-5, is SQTIHQWPATLVQPVGSPLSLECTVEGTSNPNLYWYRQAAGRGLQLLFYSVGIGQISSEVPQNLSASRPQDRQFILSSKKLLLSDSGFYLCAWSVSGSRETQYFGPGTRLLVL.

V and J are TRBV19 and TRBJ1-3, with D unclear. Trimming took off 4 bases at V and 2 bases at J, with 9 bases between the two ends. Per the germline V gene, CDR1 is LNHDA and CDR2 is SQIVND (reference sequence). This CDR3 spans 14 amino acids. In nucleotides, the CDR3 is TGTGCCAGTAGTACAGGAACCCCTGGAAACACCATATATTTT. Encoded protein: CASSTGTPGNTIYF.